The present T cell receptor beta chain was sequenced within a study of siplizumab effects on memory and regulatory T cells. Whole-study findings and limits: Alloreactive clones mapping to unstimulated subsets formed only a minor fraction. Alloreactive sequences from unstimulated CD4+ memory cells fell significantly with siplizumab. Reactions containing siplizumab showed mappable alloreactive CD4+ clones averaging roughly 70% Treg-derived, versus approximately 26% in controls.

Note on this clone: What it binds is unknown.

Profiled with immunoSEQ multiplex PCR; TCRdb holds only in-frame clones, not every one. The sample includes about 110,000 clones, about 91% of them seen just once. Germline V gene data show CDR1 as MNHEY and CDR2 as SMNVEV (reference sequence). Trimming removed 5 bases from V and 8 bases from J, with 18 bases in between. CDR3 length: 15 residues. The chain recombines TRBV27 with TRBJ1-4; D may be TRBD1 (5 bases). The clonotype originates from a human donor in good health. The sequencing input was Tregs sorted from blood. As DNA, the CDR3 is TGTGCCAGCAGTCTCCGATCCAGGGCTTCCGAAAAACTGTTTTTT. Residues: CASSLRSRASEKLFF.